This T cell receptor (beta chain) was identified in a study of cytotoxic CD8 clonotypes in ibrutinib-treated CLL. Overall study: There were 10 to 11 relapsed/refractory patients and approximately 16 treatment-naive patients, and fewer than 18 were IGHV unmutated. Study-wide results and caveats: Public clonotypes, found uncommonly, either contracted or stayed stable on treatment. Clonality, elevated at ibrutinib response, dropped back toward baseline at progression.

Concerning this clone itself: Its specificity is not known.

Sequenced by immunoSEQ multiplex PCR; TCRdb stores in-frame clones only, minus some. The sample consists of 140,000 to 150,000 clones, about 80% of them appearing once. Around 2.1 micrograms of genomic DNA from cryopreserved PBMCs went into TCR beta libraries. J was trimmed by 4 bases and V by 3 bases; bases with no gene match: 6. This CDR3 is 15 amino acids long. The germline CDR1 and CDR2 sequences are MNHNS and SASEGT. The receptor was derived from a human donor with chronic lymphocytic leukemia. The chain uses TRBV6-1 and TRBJ2-3, with 8 bases matching TRBD2. This sample comprised PBMCs, obtained after 24 months of ibrutinib treatment. The CDR3 bases are TGTGCCAGCAGTGACGACGGGGGGGCAGCAGATACGCAGTATTTT. Residues: CASSDDGGAADTQYF.